This T cell receptor beta chain was found in a study of T cells in Graves' hyperthyroidism and ophthalmopathy (dated by TCRdb to the late 2010s). General notes on the study: Peripheral blood was sampled at the time of initial diagnosis, prior to any treatment. Once sampling was done, hyperthyroidism patients were given methimazole at a starting dose of 30 mg daily, whereas ophthalmopathy patients were given high-dose intravenous methylprednisolone. In over five Graves' hyperthyroidism patients, the study also compared T-cell repertoires from thyroid tissue with T-cell repertoires from blood. To identify TCR V-J signatures that set the groups apart, the researchers used a discovery cohort of 90 to 100 patients, made up of 40 to 45 with Graves' ophthalmopathy and some 55 with stable Graves' hyperthyroidism. Prospective prediction of ophthalmopathy was tested in an independent validation cohort consisting of about 20 hyperthyroidism patients and around 17 patients who later progressed to ophthalmopathy. The roughly 100 discovery patients were randomly divided into training and test sets at a 7:3 ratio. The paper reports TCR Vbeta CDR3 sequencing of 140 or so peripheral blood samples: 43 ophthalmopathy, about 75 hyperthyroidism and approximately 17 progressor patients. Overall study outcomes, separate from this receptor: During validation, the model predicted progression to ophthalmopathy a median of approximately 7 months ahead of onset, with 60% to 71% sensitivity and more than 72% specificity. Most expanded thyroid clonotypes (frequency above 0.001) were also detected in blood, suggesting blood repertoires may reflect thyroid immune responses. No statistical method was used to set the sample size in advance, and investigators knew the group allocation. A model built on a 13 V-J signature distinguished ophthalmopathy from stable hyperthyroidism, reaching about 88% sensitivity and about 81% specificity in cross-validation and 80%/75% in testing.

TCR beta CDR3 regions were amplified from RNA transcripts. The first round of RT-PCR for the TCR CDR3 was performed with the HTBI primer set and the Qiagen OneStep RT-PCR kit. The libraries were constructed in a second round of multiplex PCR and then size-selected and purified. The libraries were sequenced on an Illumina HiSeq2000 using paired-end 100 bp reads. The study's own analysis went as follows. SOAPnuke was used to process the raw data, removing reads that contained adapters or uncalled bases, had a mean Phred below 15, or lacked an exact match to the constant primer or identifier. High-quality paired reads were merged using COPE v1.2.5, and each unique nucleotide sequence was defined as a clonotype. MiTCR v1.1 was used to align clonotypes to the IMGT TRBV, TRBD and TRBJ reference segments. The analysis included only V-J combinations with a frequency above 0.0001, which together covered more than 99% of the repertoires. A TCS score was defined as the ratio of F50 (clonal expansion) to E x V (chaos), with BLOSUM62-based TCRdist applied between CDR3 peptides within each V-J. Welch's t-statistics and random forest reduced 514 V-J features to 13, which were used in a naive Bayes classifier (R e1071). TCRdb trimmed the raw reads at Q25, called clones with MiXCR and kept productive beta chains. Each CDR3 protein gets just one entry, which takes the most common genes and DNA from the rows behind it. TCRdb, not the original authors, processed these V and J calls. The sample table holds 350,000 to 450,000 distinct CDR3 sequences, of which roughly 14% were seen once. Approximately 11% of the sample is taken by the ten largest.

This clonotype appeared many times. Its specific antigen is unknown. No much larger clone is present one base from it, and per-base qualities are unavailable. A patient counted as having stable Graves' hyperthyroidism if no progression to ophthalmopathy occurred over 18 months of follow-up. Hyperthyroidism patients were newly diagnosed, with disease duration under 2 months, and aged 18 to 65 years. The study excluded patients with uncontrolled infections, other autoimmune diseases, pregnancy or lactation. Diagnoses were based on clinical symptoms, serum thyroxine and TRAb, thyroid ultrasound and orbital computed tomography. PBMCs were isolated from more than 9 ml of fresh peripheral blood by Ficoll-Paque density gradient centrifugation. Trizol reagent was used to extract total RNA, and RNA quality was then checked on an Agilent 2100 Bioanalyzer. The CDR3 runs 14 amino acids, cysteine and phenylalanine included. Just the 42-base CDR3 DNA is kept, in frame starting at base 1. The V end loses 0 bases and the J end loses 3 bases, and a stretch of 7 bases separates them. For CDR1 and CDR2, the germline V gene lists SGHRS and YFSETQ.

The sequence derives from a woman aged 60-70 years with Graves' hyperthyroidism. Sequenced material: blood. The chain is encoded by TRBV5-1 joined to TRBJ2-1; tentative D gene TRBD1, with 5 bases matching. Here is the DNA: TGCGCCAGCAGCTTGGTTGACAGCTACAATGAGCAGTTCTTC. It encodes CASSLVDSYNEQFF.